This is a list of T cell receptor beta chains from one sample in a study of control samples from healthy donors and cancer patients. Sequenced by immunoSEQ multiplex PCR; TCRdb stores in-frame clones only, minus some. The table has 25,000 to 30,000 clones, roughly 85% seen once; the top ten hold around 6.7%. Source material: PBMCs. Every receptor here comes from a woman aged 55-70 years with head and neck cancer. CDR3s include the opening cysteine and the closing phenylalanine or tryptophan. The D gene is left open where the match is weak. The listing skips clone size in some rows; elsewhere it reads once, few, many or a size class.

D: NA; size: few; J: TRBJ2-7; V: TRBV6-5; CDR3: CATHPTGPLYEQYF; DNA: TGTGCCACCCACCCAACAGGGCCACTCTACGAGCAGTACTTC
D: NA; size: NA; J: TRBJ2-7; V: TRBV12-3/TRBV12-4; CDR3: CASSTVSYEQYF; DNA: TGTGCCAGCTCGACGGTCTCCTACGAGCAGTACTTC
D: NA; size: NA; J: TRBJ1-1; V: TRBV2; CDR3: CASSDDRNTEAFF; DNA: TGTGCCAGCAGTGATGACAGAAACACTGAAGCTTTCTTT
D: NA; size: NA; J: TRBJ1-3; V: TRBV6-6; CDR3: CASSSGGGGSGNTIYF; DNA: TGTGCCAGCAGCTCCGGGGGGGGTGGGTCTGGAAACACCATATATTTT
D: TRBD2; size: NA; J: TRBJ2-5; V: TRBV2; CDR3: CASSEALRGAQYF; DNA: TGTGCCAGCAGTGAAGCGCTTCGGGGGGCCCAGTACTTC
D: NA; size: NA; J: TRBJ2-7; V: TRBV6-1; CDR3: CASSEVGYEQYF; DNA: TGTGCCAGCAGTGAAGTCGGCTACGAGCAGTACTTC
D: NA; size: NA; J: TRBJ1-1; V: TRBV7-8; CDR3: CASSLAQRSQAEAFF; DNA: TGTGCCAGCAGCTTAGCTCAAAGGTCGCAAGCTGAAGCTTTCTTT
D: NA; size: NA; J: TRBJ2-5; V: TRBV7-3; CDR3: CASSLGVGETQYF; DNA: TGTGCCAGCAGCCTTGGAGTGGGGGAGACCCAGTACTTC
D: NA; size: NA; J: TRBJ1-5; V: TRBV19; CDR3: CASSGRPTYSNQPQHF; DNA: TGTGCCAGTAGTGGGCGACCCACGTATAGCAATCAGCCCCAGCATTTT
D: NA; size: NA; J: TRBJ2-2; V: TRBV15; CDR3: CATSAWTDHTGELFF; DNA: TGTGCCACCAGCGCCTGGACAGATCACACCGGGGAGCTGTTTTTT
D: NA; size: NA; J: TRBJ2-7; V: TRBV21-1; CDR3: CASSPPGDMLSKGQYF; DNA: TGTGCCAGCAGTCCACCGGGGGACATGCTCTCCAAGGGGCAGTACTTC
D: TRBD1; size: NA; J: TRBJ2-7; V: TRBV7-2; CDR3: CASRTGGSYEQYF; DNA: TGTGCCAGCAGAACAGGGGGTTCCTACGAGCAGTACTTC
D: NA; size: NA; J: TRBJ1-1; V: TRBV7-2; CDR3: CASSQWKATEAFF; DNA: TGTGCCAGCAGCCAGTGGAAGGCGACTGAAGCTTTCTTT
D: NA; size: NA; J: TRBJ2-3; V: TRBV5-1; CDR3: CASSVHLGQGVYGTDTQYF; DNA: TGCGCCAGCAGCGTCCATCTAGGTCAGGGCGTCTACGGCACAGATACGCAGTATTTT
D: TRBD1; size: NA; J: TRBJ1-2; V: TRBV16; CDR3: CASSQFKGSGGNYGYTF; DNA: TGTGCCAGCAGCCAATTTAAGGGATCAGGGGGCAACTATGGCTACACCTTC
D: TRBD2; size: NA; J: TRBJ2-5; V: TRBV19; CDR3: CASRSLAGGRQETQYF; DNA: TGTGCCAGTAGATCATTAGCGGGGGGGAGACAAGAGACCCAGTACTTC